The 21 T cell receptor beta chains below come from one sample, sequenced in a study of T-cell memory formation after mild COVID-19 (dated by TCRdb to 2020 to 2023). To prepare the library, 5' RACE was applied. These reads were obtained on an Illumina NovaSeq 6000. The public reads were run again by TCRdb, first through fastp at Q25 and then through MiXCR, and only productive beta chains were kept. Entries that share a CDR3 protein sequence are merged under the most common genes and DNA. The sample contains some 320,000 distinct CDR3 sequences, roughly 15% of them found a single time. Of the sample, 20% to 25% is held by the ten largest clones. Sequenced: PBMCs or a T cell subset sorted from them (not recorded which). Receptors originate from a man between 18 and 35 years old who had mild COVID-19 (a few samples of this study predate the infection). The sample titles of this study are shuffled in the database, so cell type and time point are left out; the donor was told from shared clones.

In its sample, this clonotype was seen a few times. This chain connects TRBV10-3 to TRBJ2-7; possible D gene TRBD2, 5 bases. Germline V gene sequence: CDR1 ENHRY, CDR2 SYGVKD. The CDR3 has 13 amino acids. Deletions cut 4 bases from V and 3 bases from J, with 10 bases between. CDR3 nucleotides: TGTGCCATCAGTGGGGAGACTAACTACGAGCAGTACGTC. Amino acid sequence: CAISGETNYEQYV.

This clonotype was counted a few times. The chain couples TRBV5-1 to TRBJ1-4; 8 positions match TRBD1. The length of the CDR3 is 16 residues. Germline-derived CDR1 and CDR2 are SGHRS and YFSETQ. V was pared by 5 bases and J by 3 bases, with 9 bases of the junction left unmatched. The CDR3 spells CASSPGQGLSNEKLFF. The CDR3 nucleotides read TGCGCCAGCAGTCCCGGACAGGGACTGTCTAATGAAAAACTGTTTTTT.

Only a few counts were recorded for this clonotype. V usage is TRBV10-3 and J usage is TRBJ1-3; D unresolved. V was trimmed by 3 bases and J by 2 bases, leaving 2 bases between them. Germline V gene sequence: CDR1 ENHRY, CDR2 SYGVKD. The CDR3 has 12 amino acids. Written as DNA, the CDR3 is TGTGCCATCAGTGAAACTGGAAACACCATATATTTT. As protein: CAISETGNTIYF.

This clonotype was seen more than once but under ten times. This chain joins TRBV9 and TRBJ2-7; the D gene could be TRBD1 or TRBD2 (6 bases each). Looked up from germline, CDR1 is SGDLS and CDR2 is YYNGEE. The CDR3 is 15 residues long. Trimming pared 0 bases from V and 4 bases from J, leaving 14 bases between. This CDR3 is CASSVVGGPGYEQYF. CDR3 coding DNA: TGTGCCAGCAGCGTAGTTGGGGGGCCGGGGTACGAGCAGTACTTC. The entire variable domain, with the rest obtained from reference TRBV9 and TRBJ2-7, is as follows: DSGVTQTPKHLITATGQRVTLRCSPRSGDLSVYWYQQSLDQGLQFLIQYYNGEERAKGNILERFSAQQFPDLHSELNLSSLELGDSALYFCASSVVGGPGYEQYFGPGTRLTVT.

In its sample, this clonotype was seen many times. J is TRBJ1-2 and V is TRBV5-1; no firm D call. Germline CDR1 reads SGHRS; CDR2 reads YFSETQ. V lost 4 bases and J 0 bases, leaving 13 bases between the germline ends. The CDR3 contains 15 residues. This chain's CDR3 is CASSADGFSNYGYTF. DNA of the CDR3: TGCGCCAGCAGCGCGGACGGATTTTCTAACTATGGCTACACCTTC.

This chain uses TRBV11-2 with TRBJ2-4; D not certain. The CDR3 is made up of 14 amino acids. Trimming shortened V by 4 bases and J by 10 bases, and 17 bases separated the two germline ends. The germline CDR1 and CDR2 sequences are SGHAT and FQNNGV. The CDR3 region is CASSSPGSVGIQYF. CDR3 bases: TGTGCCAGCAGCTCACCGGGCTCGGTAGGGATTCAGTACTTC.

A few counts support this clonotype. V gene TRBV7-9 combines with J gene TRBJ2-2; TRBD2 aligns across 10 bases. J lost 5 bases, V lost 5 bases, and 8 bases had no gene match. The CDR3 spans 16 residues. Germline loops: CDR1 SEHNR, CDR2 FQNEAQ (reference sequence). The CDR3 loop is CASSPRTSGGTGELFF. The CDR3, as DNA: TGTGCCAGCAGCCCTAGGACTAGCGGCGGGACCGGGGAGCTGTTTTTT.

This rearrangement joins TRBV18 to TRBJ1-2; D is unresolved. The CDR3 length is 13 residues. From germline, CDR1 is KGHSH and CDR2 LQKENI. V shed 2 bases and J shed 2 bases, with 6 bases lying between them. This CDR3 is CASSPAVNYGYTF. In DNA, the CDR3 is TGTGCCAGCTCACCAGCTGTCAACTATGGCTACACCTTC.

This chain connects TRBV5-4 to TRBJ1-1; D possibly corresponds to TRBD1 (5 bases). The CDR3 runs to 15 residues. Trimming cost V 0 bases and J 1 base, with 10 bases left between them. Germline V gives CDR1 SGHNT, CDR2 YYREEE (reference sequence). Here the CDR3 reads CASSLGGNGNTEAFF. The CDR3 DNA is TGTGCCAGCAGCTTGGGGGGGAACGGGAACACTGAAGCTTTCTTT.

In this sample, this clonotype turned up a few times. V is TRBV19 and J is TRBJ2-7; the D gene could be TRBD1 or TRBD2 (5 bases each). This CDR3 has 13 amino acids. In germline, CDR1 is LNHDA, CDR2 SQIVND (reference sequence). V was pared by 5 bases and J by 2 bases, with 10 bases between. CDR3 in DNA: TGTGCCAGTAGTCGGGGACCTGCCTACGAGCAGTACTTC. Translated, it gives CASSRGPAYEQYF.

The chain couples TRBV5-1 to TRBJ1-5, with D uncertain. Germline CDR1 is SGHRS and CDR2 is YFSETQ. This CDR3 is built from 15 residues. Trimming pared 1 base from V and 0 bases from J, leaving 8 bases between. The CDR3 here is CASSLLGNSNQPQHF. DNA for the CDR3: TGCGCCAGCAGCTTGCTGGGTAATAGCAATCAGCCCCAGCATTTT.

This clonotype was observed many times. This sequence joins TRBV6-2 or TRBV6-3 and TRBJ2-1; D uncertain. The ends were cut back, 2 bases at V and 8 bases at J, with 4 bases in the middle. This CDR3 has 11 amino acids. Germline CDR1 MNHEY, CDR2 SVGEGT. The CDR3 coding sequence is TGTGCCAGCAGTTACGAGTATGAGCAGTTCTTC. It codes for CASSYEYEQFF.

This clonotype came up many times. The chain has TRBV7-9 and TRBJ2-5, with a possible D match to TRBD2 (5 bases). V dropped 7 bases and J dropped 2 bases, with 11 bases sitting between them. The CDR3 has 13 residues. The germline gives CDR1 SEHNR, CDR2 FQNEAQ (reference sequence). CDR3: CASTRGRQETQYF. CDR3 DNA sequence: TGTGCCAGCACCCGAGGGAGACAAGAGACCCAGTACTTC.

This clonotype was counted many times. The chain carries TRBV7-9 and TRBJ1-1; TRBD1 agrees at 7 bases. The CDR3 runs to 16 residues. Germline trimming cut 1 base from V and 6 bases from J; bases unmatched to any gene: 11. Germline V CDR1 and CDR2: SEHNR, FQNEAQ (reference sequence). The DNA for the CDR3 is TGTGCCAGCAGCTTAGTAGTCGGCAGGGGGGACTCTGAAGCTTTCTTT. It yields the protein CASSLVVGRGDSEAFF.

The V gene is TRBV10-3, the J gene TRBJ2-5, with 11 bases matching TRBD1. CDR3 length: 15 residues. Trimming at V came to 4 bases and at J to 9 bases, leaving 10 bases not matched to a gene. The germline V gene has CDR1 ENHRY and CDR2 SYGVKD. CDR3 protein: CAISAPGQGVFSQYF. CDR3 nucleotides: TGTGCCATCAGTGCCCCGGGACAGGGGGTTTTCTCCCAGTACTTC.

A few counts support this clonotype. The chain links TRBV3-1 to TRBJ1-4; D perhaps matches TRBD1 (5 bases). V lost 1 base to trimming and J lost 7 bases, with 16 bases between them. The V gene's germline CDR1 is LGHDT and CDR2 YNNKEL (reference sequence). CDR3 length: 16 amino acids. CDR3 region: CASSQVGRGEREKLFF. The CDR3 DNA sequence: TGTGCCAGCAGCCAAGTCGGAAGGGGAGAGCGTGAAAAACTGTTTTTT.

This clonotype was observed many times. The chain couples TRBV10-1 to TRBJ2-4; D unclear. CDR1 and CDR2 (germline): WNHNN, SYGVQD (reference sequence). V lost 4 bases to trimming and J lost 6 bases, with 10 bases between them. This CDR3 spans 13 amino acids. The CDR3 spells CASSVGMGNIQYF. The CDR3 DNA sequence: TGCGCCAGCAGTGTAGGGATGGGAAACATTCAGTACTTC.

The chain is built from TRBV12-3 or TRBV12-4 and TRBJ1-5; TRBD1 might be the D (5 bases). V lost 8 bases, J lost 4 bases, and 12 bases lay in between. The CDR3 loop spans 13 amino acids. The CDR3 nucleotides read TGTGCCAGCGGACCGGGGCCGAATCAGCCCCAGCATTTT. Protein: CASGPGPNQPQHF.

Concerning this clonotype: This may be a read error, as it is one base from a much larger clone. The CDR3 end shows no conserved phenylalanine or tryptophan, and so a read error is likely. This chain joins TRBV10-3 and TRBJ1-5; possible D gene TRBD1, 5 bases. The CDR3 has 15 amino acids. V shed 0 bases and J shed 5 bases, with 11 bases lying between them. Germline V gene sequence: CDR1 ENHRY, CDR2 SYGVKD. The CDR3 DNA reads TGTGCCATCAGTGAGTCAAGGGGTTGGCATCAGCCCCAGCATGTT. Amino acids: CAISESRGWHQPQHV.

A few counts support this clonotype. The CDR3 protein is CASRTGAYEQYF. In nucleotides, the CDR3 is TGTGCCAGCAGGACAGGGGCCTACGAGCAGTACTTC. The V call is TRBV6-6, the J call TRBJ2-7, with 8 bases identical to TRBD1. CDR3 length: 12 residues. Unmatched junction bases numbered 0, after V lost 6 bases and J lost 2 bases. From germline, CDR1 is MNHNY and CDR2 SVGAGI (reference sequence).

V and J are TRBV18 and TRBJ2-7, with TRBD1 as a possible D gene (6 bases). Trimming removed 3 bases at V and 6 bases at J, with 9 bases between. Germline CDR1 KGHSH, CDR2 LQKENI. This CDR3 region has 12 residues. In nucleotides, the CDR3 is TGTGCCAGCTCACCTCAGGGGCTCGAGCAGTACGTC. It is translated as CASSPQGLEQYV.